Shown below are 20 T cell receptor beta chains from a single sample sequenced in a study of T cell repertoires in ileal Crohn's disease. Assay used: immunoSEQ multiplex PCR; TCRdb lists only in-frame clones, some missing. This table has more than 10,000 clones, 65% to 80% appearing once. Time point meaning: neoterminal ileum biopsy at postoperative endoscopy, about 6 months after surgery. Sequencing was performed on ileal tissue. The receptors were sampled from an adult with Crohn's disease.

The chain recombines TRBV5-1 with TRBJ1-1; no firm D call. Germline CDR1 is SGHRS and CDR2 is YFSETQ. Deletions cut 0 bases from V and 0 bases from J, with 9 bases between. This CDR3 region has 15 residues. The CDR3 sequence: CASSLAVWMNTEAFF. Written as DNA, the CDR3 is TGCGCCAGCAGCTTGGCCGTATGGATGAACACTGAAGCTTTCTTT.

CDR3 sequence reads: CASTSSGGGGIQYF. The CDR3 DNA sequence: TGTGCCAGCACCTCCTCGGGGGGAGGGGGCATTCAGTACTTC. The chain carries TRBV9 and TRBJ2-4, with a weak D call TRBD2 (7 bases). V was shortened by 6 bases and J by 9 bases, with 19 bases between the two germline ends. CDR1 and CDR2 from the germline V gene are SGDLS and YYNGEE. The CDR3 extends over 14 amino acids.

The V call is TRBV10-2, the J call TRBJ2-3; D is uncertain. CDR1 WSHSY and CDR2 SAAADI come from the germline V gene. The CDR3 runs to 14 residues. V lost 4 bases and J lost 2, with 10 bases in between. In nucleotides, the CDR3 is TGCGCCAGCAGTGTTTCCTGGGTCACAGATACGCAGTATTTT. Its protein product is CASSVSWVTDTQYF.

The chain is built from TRBV7-9 and TRBJ1-4; possibly TRBD1 for D (6 bases). CDR3 size: 14 residues. The V end lost 1 base, the J end lost 8 bases, and 11 bases lay between the germline ends. Per germline, CDR1 SEHNR and CDR2 FQNEAQ (reference sequence). Here the CDR3 DNA reads TGTGCCAGCAGCTTAGAGGGGGGGAGCGAAAAACTGTTTTTT. Amino acids: CASSLEGGSEKLFF.

The count of this clone is one. The V and J genes are TRBV15 and TRBJ1-2, with unresolved D. This CDR3 spans 13 amino acids. Trimming took 3 bases from V and 2 from J, leaving 7 bases between them. Germline assignment: CDR1 LNHNV and CDR2 YYDKDF (reference sequence). CDR3 protein: CATSSVDNYGYTF. DNA of the CDR3: TGTGCCACCAGCAGCGTGGACAACTATGGCTACACCTTC.

The chain carries TRBV10-1 and TRBJ1-6; the match to TRBD1 covers 8 bases. J gave up 9 bases and V 8 bases, and 12 bases lay outside the gene matches. CDR1 is WNHNN, CDR2 SYGVQD, per germline (reference sequence). CDR3 length: 15 residues. In DNA, the CDR3 is TGCGCCAGCCTGGACCCGGGACAGGAGGTTTCACCCCTCCACTTT. It translates to CASLDPGQEVSPLHF.

J is TRBJ2-1 and V is TRBV7-9; 8 nucleotides align to TRBD1. The junction had 17 bases not matched to a gene; V was cut back by 5 bases and J by 8 bases. The CDR3 covers 17 residues. Germline lookup yields CDR1 SEHNR and CDR2 FQNEAQ (reference sequence). The CDR3 bases are TGTGCCAGCAGCCGACAAATTTTGACAGGGGCCTCGGATGAGCAGTTCTTC. Encoded protein: CASSRQILTGASDEQFF.

This chain links TRBV2 with TRBJ1-5; TRBD1 aligns across 7 bases. Germline V gene data show CDR1 as SNHLY and CDR2 as FYNNEI. With V trimmed by 8 bases and J by 1 base, 8 bases remained unmatched. The CDR3 sequence is 15 residues long. The CDR3 DNA follows: TGTGCCAGCGGACAGGATGGGGACAGCAATCAGCCCCAGCATTTT. Amino acids: CASGQDGDSNQPQHF.

This clone was seen once. The CDR3 loop is CASSLTTGALLAQYF. CDR3 bases: TGTGCCAGCAGCTTAACGACGGGGGCCCTATTGGCCCAGTACTTC. J is TRBJ2-5 and V is TRBV7-8, with D perhaps being TRBD1 or TRBD2 (6 bases each). The CDR3 contains 15 residues. Germline V gene sequence: CDR1 SGHVS, CDR2 FQNEAQ. V dropped 2 bases and J dropped 9 bases, with 19 bases sitting between them.

The rearrangement uses TRBV6-5 and TRBJ1-6, with TRBD1 matching over 7 bases. The V and J ends lost 10 bases and 7 bases, in that order; junction bases with no gene match: 10. Germline V gives CDR1 MNHEY, CDR2 SVGAGI. This CDR3 spans 14 amino acids. CDR3 in DNA: TGTGCCATCCACTCCGGGACAGAGAATTCACCCCTCCACTTT. This translates into CAIHSGTENSPLHF.

The CDR3 protein is CAIKSTGGEGNQPQHF. The CDR3 bases are TGTGCCATCAAATCCACAGGGGGCGAGGGCAATCAGCCCCAGCATTTT. The genes are TRBV10-3 and TRBJ1-5; 9 nucleotides line up with TRBD1. Trimming at V came to 7 bases and at J to 2 bases, leaving 9 bases not matched to a gene. The CDR3 has 16 amino acids. The germline gives CDR1 ENHRY, CDR2 SYGVKD.

The V and J genes are TRBV5-6 and TRBJ2-7, with 8 bases matching TRBD1. The CDR3 spans 16 residues. Germline CDR1 reads SGHDT; CDR2 reads YYEEEE. With V trimmed by 4 bases and J by 3 bases, 12 bases remained unmatched. Here the CDR3 DNA reads TGTGCCAGCAGCCTGTCATTGGCAGGGGGCTTCTACGAGCAGTACTTC. This translates into CASSLSLAGGFYEQYF. Drawing the rest from reference TRBV5-6 and TRBJ2-7, the complete variable domain is DAGVTQSPTHLIKTRGQQVTLRCSPKSGHDTVSWYQQALGQGPQFIFQYYEEEERQRGNFPDRFSGHQFPNYSSELNVNALLLGDSALYLCASSLSLAGGFYEQYFGPGTRLTVT.

The CDR3, as DNA: TGTGCCAGCAGTGAAAGGTTTATGCAACTAGCGGGGGAGACCCAGTACTTC. Its translation is CASSERFMQLAGETQYF. The chain combines TRBV6-1 with TRBJ2-5; 10 bases agree with TRBD2. The CDR3 is 17 amino acids. Germline V CDR1 and CDR2: MNHNS, SASEGT. The trim removed 2 bases at V and 5 bases at J, leaving 11 bases unmatched.

In DNA form, the CDR3 reads TGTGCCAGCAGTGCACAGGGTCATAGCGAAAAACTGTTTTTT. Translation: CASSAQGHSEKLFF. This chain links TRBV6-1 with TRBJ1-4, with D possibly TRBD1 on 6 matching bases. CDR1 and CDR2 from the germline V gene are MNHNS and SASEGT. This CDR3 has 14 residues. V shed 4 bases and J shed 8 bases, with 14 bases lying between them.

The CDR3 is CASSLKGSTEAFF. The CDR3 DNA sequence: TGTGCCAGCAGTCTAAAGGGGAGCACTGAAGCTTTCTTT. The rearrangement links TRBV27 to TRBJ1-1, with a weak D call TRBD1 (5 bases). The CDR3 covers 13 residues. In germline, CDR1 is MNHEY, CDR2 SMNVEV (reference sequence). With 5 bases removed from V and 4 bases from J, the gap between germline ends came to 11 bases.

This clone was detected once. The J gene is TRBJ2-3, the V gene TRBV10-1; 7 positions agree with TRBD1. With V trimmed by 5 bases and J by 4 bases, 9 bases remained unmatched. Germline loops: CDR1 WNHNN, CDR2 SYGVQD (reference sequence). This CDR3 region has 15 residues. Here the CDR3 reads CASSPTGVRADTQYF. CDR3 in DNA: TGCGCCAGCAGTCCCACAGGGGTTCGGGCAGATACGCAGTATTTT.

The chain joins TRBV4-1 to TRBJ1-4; D remains ambiguous. Per the germline V gene, CDR1 is MGHRA and CDR2 is YSYEKL. CDR3 length: 16 residues. The V end lost 2 bases, the J end lost 4 bases, and 14 bases lay between the germline ends. CDR3 sequence: CASSQPLSMGNEKLFF. The CDR3 DNA follows: TGCGCCAGCAGCCAACCCCTCTCCATGGGTAATGAAAAACTGTTTTTT.

In this sample, this clone turned up a few times. The CDR3 protein is CASSPTDSLNQPQHF. The CDR3 bases are TGTGCCAGCTCACCTACCGACAGCCTCAATCAGCCCCAGCATTTT. V and J are TRBV18 and TRBJ1-5; TRBD1 might be the D (5 bases). The CDR3 runs 15 residues. Trimming pared 3 bases from V and 3 bases from J, leaving 12 bases between. Germline CDR1 and CDR2: KGHSH and LQKENI.

This clone was counted a few times. This sequence joins TRBV10-1 and TRBJ2-2, with D perhaps assigned TRBD1 or TRBD2 (5 bases each). Per the germline V gene, CDR1 is WNHNN and CDR2 is SYGVQD (reference sequence). The germline V and J ends were trimmed by 0 bases and 0 bases, with 11 bases remaining between them. CDR3 length: 17 amino acids. CDR3 sequence: CASSESRGKSNTGELFF. The CDR3 region has the DNA TGCGCCAGCAGTGAGTCGAGGGGCAAATCGAACACCGGGGAGCTGTTTTTT.

The chain is built from TRBV4-1 and TRBJ2-1, with 8 bases lining up with TRBD1. The CDR3 totals 16 residues. Germline lookup yields CDR1 MGHRA and CDR2 YSYEKL. J was trimmed by 10 bases and V by 0 bases; bases with no gene match: 11. In DNA, the CDR3 is TGCGCCAGCAGCCAAGACCCAGGGACAGGCTTGAACGAGCAGTTCTTC. Residues: CASSQDPGTGLNEQFF.